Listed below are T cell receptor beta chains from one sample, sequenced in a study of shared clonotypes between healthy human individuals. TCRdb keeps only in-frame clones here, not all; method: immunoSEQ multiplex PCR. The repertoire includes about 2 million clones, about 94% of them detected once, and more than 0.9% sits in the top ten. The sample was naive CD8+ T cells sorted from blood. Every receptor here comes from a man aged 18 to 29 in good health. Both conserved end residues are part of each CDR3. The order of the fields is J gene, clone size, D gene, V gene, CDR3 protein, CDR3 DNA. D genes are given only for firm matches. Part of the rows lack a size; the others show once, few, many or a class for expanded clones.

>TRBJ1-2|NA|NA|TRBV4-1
CASSQEPGTNYGYTF
TGCGCCAGCAGCCAAGAGCCAGGGACTAACTATGGCTACACCTTC
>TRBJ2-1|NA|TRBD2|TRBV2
CASSTSDYNEQFF
TGTGCCAGCAGTACTAGCGACTACAATGAGCAGTTCTTC
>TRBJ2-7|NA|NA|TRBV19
CASRPGDSPYEQYF
TGTGCCAGCCGTCCGGGGGACAGCCCATACGAGCAGTACTTC
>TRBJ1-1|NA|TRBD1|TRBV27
CASSSGQVLMNTEAFF
TGTGCCAGCAGTTCGGGACAGGTGCTCATGAACACTGAAGCTTTCTTT
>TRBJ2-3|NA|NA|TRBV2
CASAVVRTSTDTQYF
TGTGCCAGTGCCGTCGTTCGTACTAGCACAGATACGCAGTATTTT
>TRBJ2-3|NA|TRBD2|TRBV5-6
CAGSGSPTDTQYF
TGTGCCGGTAGCGGGAGCCCCACAGATACGCAGTATTTT
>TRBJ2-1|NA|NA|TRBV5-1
CASSLGLGRTYNEQFF
TGCGCCAGCAGCTTGGGGCTGGGAAGGACATACAATGAGCAGTTCTTC
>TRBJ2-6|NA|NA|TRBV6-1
CASSEWVSGANVLTF
TGTGCCAGCAGTGAATGGGTCTCTGGGGCCAACGTCCTGACTTTC
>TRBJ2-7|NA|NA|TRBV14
CASSHGPPYEQYF
TGTGCCAGCAGCCACGGGCCTCCCTACGAGCAGTACTTC
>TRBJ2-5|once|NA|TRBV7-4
CASSLGGQETQYF
TGTGCCAGCAGCTTAGGGGGACAAGAGACCCAGTACTTC
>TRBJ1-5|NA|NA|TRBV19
CASSISRSQPQHF
TGTGCCAGTAGTATCTCAAGATCCCAGCCCCAGCATTTT
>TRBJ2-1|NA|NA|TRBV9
CASSNWDSYNEQFF
TGTGCCAGCAGCAACTGGGACTCCTACAATGAGCAGTTCTTC
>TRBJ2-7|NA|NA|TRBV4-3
CASSAWGASNEQYF
TGCGCCAGCAGCGCCTGGGGGGCTAGCAACGAGCAGTACTTC
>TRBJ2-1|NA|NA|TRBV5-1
CASSPLWGDEQFF
TGCGCCAGCAGCCCCCTGTGGGGCGATGAGCAGTTCTTC
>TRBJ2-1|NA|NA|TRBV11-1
CASSSGTSDEQFF
TGTGCCAGCAGCTCGGGGACGAGCGATGAGCAGTTCTTC
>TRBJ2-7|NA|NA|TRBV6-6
CASSPTAVAYEQYF
TGTGCCAGCAGCCCAACAGCAGTCGCCTACGAGCAGTACTTC
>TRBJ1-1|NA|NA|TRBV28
CASSLWGVLTEAFF
TGTGCCAGCAGTTTATGGGGGGTTTTGACTGAAGCTTTCTTT
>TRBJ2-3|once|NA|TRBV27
CASTPLGTDTQYF
TGTGCCAGCACCCCCCTGGGAACAGATACGCAGTATTTT
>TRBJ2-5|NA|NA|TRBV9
CASGGGDTGLETQYF
TGTGCCAGCGGGGGCGGGGACACGGGTCTGGAGACCCAGTACTTC
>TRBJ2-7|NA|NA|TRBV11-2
CASSFRSSYEQYF
TGTGCCAGCAGCTTTCGGAGCTCCTACGAGCAGTACTTC
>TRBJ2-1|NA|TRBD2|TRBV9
CASSVIAGWGEQFF
TGTGCCAGCAGCGTAATAGCGGGATGGGGTGAGCAGTTCTTC
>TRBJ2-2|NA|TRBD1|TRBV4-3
CASSHLQGNGELFF
TGCGCCAGCAGCCACTTACAGGGGAACGGGGAGCTGTTTTTT
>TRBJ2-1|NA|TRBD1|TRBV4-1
CASALTDRGTYNEQFF
TGCGCCAGCGCGCTAACGGACAGGGGAACCTACAATGAGCAGTTCTTC
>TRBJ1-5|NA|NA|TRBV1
CTSSQDLSAPGRGYSNQPQHF
TGCACCAGCAGCCAAGATCTCTCCGCGCCAGGGAGGGGATATAGCAATCAGCCCCAGCATTTT
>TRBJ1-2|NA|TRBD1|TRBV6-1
CASSSGQGAGGYTF
TGTGCCAGCAGTTCCGGACAGGGGGCCGGTGGCTACACCTTC
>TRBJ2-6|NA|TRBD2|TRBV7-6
CASSLWLAGGSGANVLTF
TGTGCCAGCAGCTTATGGCTAGCGGGGGGCTCTGGGGCCAACGTCCTGACTTTC
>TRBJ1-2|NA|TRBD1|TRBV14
CASSAGQHYGYTF
TGTGCCAGCAGCGCGGGACAGCACTATGGCTACACCTTC
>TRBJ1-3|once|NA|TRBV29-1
CSAEGYSSVSGNTIYF
TGCAGCGCAGAAGGATATAGCTCCGTCTCTGGAAACACCATATATTTT
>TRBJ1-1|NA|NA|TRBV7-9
CASSGLTRDFQAAEAFF
TGTGCCAGCAGCGGCCTAACTAGGGACTTTCAGGCGGCTGAAGCTTTCTTT
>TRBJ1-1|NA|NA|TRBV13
CASSSVGVNTEAFF
TGTGCCAGCAGCTCGGTTGGGGTGAACACTGAAGCTTTCTTT
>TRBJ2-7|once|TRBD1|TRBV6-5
CATTGWDRGSYEQYF
TGTGCCACCACCGGCTGGGACAGGGGTTCCTACGAGCAGTACTTC
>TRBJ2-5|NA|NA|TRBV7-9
CASSRLGRGETQYF
TGTGCCAGCAGCCGCCTCGGAAGAGGGGAGACCCAGTACTTC
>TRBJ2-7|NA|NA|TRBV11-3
CASSYGGHEQYF
TGTGCCAGCAGTTATGGGGGGCACGAGCAGTACTTC
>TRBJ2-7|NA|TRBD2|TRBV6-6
CASSQGTSGGYEQYF
TGTGCCAGCAGCCAGGGAACTAGCGGGGGGTACGAGCAGTACTTC
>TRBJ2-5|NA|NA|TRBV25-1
CASSEYGAQETQYF
TGTGCCAGCAGTGAATACGGGGCTCAAGAGACCCAGTACTTC
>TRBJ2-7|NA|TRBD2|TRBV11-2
CASSLTGTSDYEQYF
TGTGCCAGCAGCTTAACCGGGACTAGCGACTACGAGCAGTACTTC
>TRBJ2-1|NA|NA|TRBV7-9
CASSLQTEYNEQFF
TGTGCCAGCAGCCTCCAGACAGAGTACAATGAGCAGTTCTTC
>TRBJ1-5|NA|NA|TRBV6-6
CASSLDSSNQPQHF
TGTGCCAGCAGTCTCGACAGCTCGAATCAGCCCCAGCATTTT
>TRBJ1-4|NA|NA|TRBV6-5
CASQAGSGKLFF
TGTGCCAGCCAGGCGGGAAGCGGAAAACTGTTTTTT
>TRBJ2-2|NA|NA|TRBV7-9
CASRWTGELFF
TGTGCCAGCAGGTGGACCGGGGAGCTGTTTTTT
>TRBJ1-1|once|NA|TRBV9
CASSVEGGGTEAFF
TGTGCCAGCAGCGTAGAAGGGGGAGGCACTGAAGCTTTCTTT
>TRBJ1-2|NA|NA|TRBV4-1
CASSQVISLRDWGYTF
TGCGCCAGCAGCCAAGTAATATCTTTGAGGGATTGGGGCTACACCTTC
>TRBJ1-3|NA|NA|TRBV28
CASSFGDSGNTIYF
TGTGCCAGCAGTTTCGGGGACTCTGGAAACACCATATATTTT
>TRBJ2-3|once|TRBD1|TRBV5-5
CASSLGSGGAIDTQYF
TGTGCCAGCAGCTTGGGATCAGGGGGCGCAATTGATACGCAGTATTTT
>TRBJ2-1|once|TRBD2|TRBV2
CASTPGLAGGGLYNEQFF
TGTGCCAGCACCCCGGGACTAGCGGGGGGGGGACTTTACAATGAGCAGTTCTTC
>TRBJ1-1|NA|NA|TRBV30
CAWSVEGWSAFF
TGTGCCTGGAGTGTCGAGGGGTGGTCGGCTTTCTTT
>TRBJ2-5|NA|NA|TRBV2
CASSEAGVKGETQYF
TGTGCCAGCAGTGAAGCAGGGGTCAAAGGAGAGACCCAGTACTTC